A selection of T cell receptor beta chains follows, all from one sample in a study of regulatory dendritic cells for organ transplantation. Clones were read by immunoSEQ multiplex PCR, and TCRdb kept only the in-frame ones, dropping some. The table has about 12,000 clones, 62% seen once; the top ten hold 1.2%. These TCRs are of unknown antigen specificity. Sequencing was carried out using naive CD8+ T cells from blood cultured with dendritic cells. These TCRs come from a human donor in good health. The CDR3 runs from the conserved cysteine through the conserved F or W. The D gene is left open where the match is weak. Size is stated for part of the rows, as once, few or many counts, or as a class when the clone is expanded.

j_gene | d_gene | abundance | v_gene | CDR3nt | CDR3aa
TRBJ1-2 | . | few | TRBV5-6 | TGTGCCAGCAGCTTGGCCGGAGATACGAACTATGGCTACACCTTC | CASSLAGDTNYGYTF
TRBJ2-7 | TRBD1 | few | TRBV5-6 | TGTGCCAGCAGCTTGGCGGGACAGGGGGGGGACGAGCAGTACTTC | CASSLAGQGGDEQYF
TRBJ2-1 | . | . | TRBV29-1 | TGCAGCGTTTCAGGTGGGGCAGGGGAGCCCTACAATGAGCAGTTCTTC | CSVSGGAGEPYNEQFF
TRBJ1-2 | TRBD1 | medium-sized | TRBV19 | TGTGCCAGTAGTATAGGCAGGGGGTATGGCTACACCTTC | CASSIGRGYGYTF
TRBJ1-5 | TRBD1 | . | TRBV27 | TGTGCCAGCAGTGTGACAGGGGGCTCCTGGCAGCCCCAGCATTTT | CASSVTGGSWQPQHF
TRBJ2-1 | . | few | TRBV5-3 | TGTGCCAGGAGTATTGACAATGAGCAGTTCTTC | CARSIDNEQFF
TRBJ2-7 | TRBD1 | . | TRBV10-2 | TGCGCCAGCAGTGACGGGACAGATTCTTTGACGTGGGAGCAGTACTTC | CASSDGTDSLTWEQYF
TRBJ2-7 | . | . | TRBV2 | TGTGCCTCTCAAACCTCGGGCTCCTACGAGCAGTACTTC | CASQTSGSYEQYF
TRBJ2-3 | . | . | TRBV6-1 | TGTGCCAGCAAAAGACAAGCTAGCACAGATACGCAGTATTTT | CASKRQASTDTQYF
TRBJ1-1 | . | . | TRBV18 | TGTGCCAGCTCACCACCGCGAACAGGGACGGGGCAGGGGAACACTGAAGCTTTCTTT | CASSPPRTGTGQGNTEAFF
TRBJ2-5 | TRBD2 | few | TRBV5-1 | TGCGCCAGCAGCTTGGCTAGAATTGGACTAGCAGGGGAGACCCAGTACTTC | CASSLARIGLAGETQYF
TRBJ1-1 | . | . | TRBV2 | TGTGCCAGCAGTAAATTCCCCCGGGAGGATCTGAACGCTGAAGCTTTCTTT | CASSKFPREDLNAEAFF
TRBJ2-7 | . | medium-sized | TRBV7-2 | TGTGCCAGCAGCTTAGGAATGGCCTCCTACGAGCAGTACTTC | CASSLGMASYEQYF
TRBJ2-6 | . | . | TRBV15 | TGTGCCACCAGCAGAGGAGGGAGAGGGGCCAACGTCCTGACTTTC | CATSRGGRGANVLTF
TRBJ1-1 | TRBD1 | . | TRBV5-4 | TGTGCCAGCAGCTTCAGGGGGAAGGCGAACACTGAAGCTTTCTTT | CASSFRGKANTEAFF
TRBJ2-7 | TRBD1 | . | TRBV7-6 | TGTGCCAGCAGCCGCGGCCGGACAGGGGGTAACGAGCAGTACTTC | CASSRGRTGGNEQYF
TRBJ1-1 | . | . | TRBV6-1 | TGTGCCAGCAGCAGGGGATACACTGAAGCTTTCTTT | CASSRGYTEAFF
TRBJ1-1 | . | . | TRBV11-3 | TGTGCCAGCAGAAATCCAGGCACTGAAGCTTTCTTT | CASRNPGTEAFF
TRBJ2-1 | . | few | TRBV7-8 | TGTGCCAGCAGCGCATCGGGCGCGGGATCAGTTGAGCAGTTCTTC | CASSASGAGSVEQFF
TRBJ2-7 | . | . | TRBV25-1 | TGTGCCAGCAGTGAACAGGGGATGGAGCAGTACTTC | CASSEQGMEQYF
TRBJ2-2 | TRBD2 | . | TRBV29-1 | TGCAGCGTTGAGTATACTAGCGCAATCGGGGAGCTGTTTTTT | CSVEYTSAIGELFF
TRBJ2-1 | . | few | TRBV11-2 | TGTGCCAGCAGCTTAGTCCAGTACAATGAGCAGTTCTTC | CASSLVQYNEQFF
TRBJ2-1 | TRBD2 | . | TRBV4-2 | TGTGCCAGCAGCCAGGTAGCGGGTAAATTCTACAATGAGCAGTTCTTC | CASSQVAGKFYNEQFF
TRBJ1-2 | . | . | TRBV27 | TGTGCCAGCAGTCCACTATCGACGGTACCTAACTATGGCTACACCTTC | CASSPLSTVPNYGYTF
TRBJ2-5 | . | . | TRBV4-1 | TGCGCCAGCAGCCTATCCTTCTATAGGACAAGCCACAAAGAGACCCAGTACTTC | CASSLSFYRTSHKETQYF
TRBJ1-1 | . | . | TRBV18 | TGTGCCAGCTCAGAAGACAGGAACACTGAAGCTTTCTTT | CASSEDRNTEAFF
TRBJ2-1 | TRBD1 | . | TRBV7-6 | TGTGCCAGCAGCTCAGGGGGCAATGAGCAGTTCTTC | CASSSGGNEQFF
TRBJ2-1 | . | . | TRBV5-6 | TGTGCCAGCAGCGCCGGGACTCGCTCCTACAATGAGCAGTTCTTC | CASSAGTRSYNEQFF
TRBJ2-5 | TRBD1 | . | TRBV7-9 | TGTGCCAGCAGCCCCGGACAGGGTCCTTCTCAAGAGACCCAGTACTTC | CASSPGQGPSQETQYF
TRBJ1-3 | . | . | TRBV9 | TGTGCCAGCAGCGTAGGAGGGAGGTCTGGAAACACCATATATTTT | CASSVGGRSGNTIYF
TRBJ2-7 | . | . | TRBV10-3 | TGTGCCATCAGTGACGGTCTCTCCTACGAGCAGTACTTC | CAISDGLSYEQYF
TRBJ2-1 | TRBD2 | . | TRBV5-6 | TGTGCCAGCAGCTCCGATATCGCGGGGGGGTACAATGAGCAGTTCTTC | CASSSDIAGGYNEQFF
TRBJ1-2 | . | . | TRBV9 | TGTGCCAGCAGCCCTTCTCAGGGGATCGATGGCTACACCTTC | CASSPSQGIDGYTF